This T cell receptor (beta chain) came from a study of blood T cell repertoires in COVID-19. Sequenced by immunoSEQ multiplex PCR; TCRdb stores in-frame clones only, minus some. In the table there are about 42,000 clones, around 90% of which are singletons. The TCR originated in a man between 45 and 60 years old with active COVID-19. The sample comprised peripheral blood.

As DNA, the CDR3 is TGCGCCAGCAGCTTCTCGGACAGGGGCAGATACGAGCAGTACTTC. This sequence encodes CASSFSDRGRYEQYF. The rearrangement links TRBV5-1 to TRBJ2-7; 9 bases line up with TRBD1. This CDR3 comprises 15 residues. Germline V gene sequence: CDR1 SGHRS, CDR2 YFSETQ. V lost 2 bases, J lost 4 bases, and 7 bases stayed unmatched.